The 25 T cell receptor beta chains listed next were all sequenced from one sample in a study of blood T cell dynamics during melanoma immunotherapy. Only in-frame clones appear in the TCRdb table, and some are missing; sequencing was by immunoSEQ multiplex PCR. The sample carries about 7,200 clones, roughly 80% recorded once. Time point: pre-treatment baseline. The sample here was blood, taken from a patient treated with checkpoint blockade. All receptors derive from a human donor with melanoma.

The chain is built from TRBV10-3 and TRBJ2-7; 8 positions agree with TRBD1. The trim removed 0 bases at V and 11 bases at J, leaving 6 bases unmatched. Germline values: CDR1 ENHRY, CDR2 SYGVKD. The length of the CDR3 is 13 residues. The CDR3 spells CAISESDRAVEYF. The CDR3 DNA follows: TGTGCCATCAGTGAGTCGGACAGGGCGGTGGAGTACTTC.

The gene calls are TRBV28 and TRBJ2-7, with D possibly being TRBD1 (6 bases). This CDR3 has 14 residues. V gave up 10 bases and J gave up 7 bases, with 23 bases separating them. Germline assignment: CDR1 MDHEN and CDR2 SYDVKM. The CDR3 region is CATLSRGARGEQYF. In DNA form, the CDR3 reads TGTGCCACCCTTAGTCGGGGTGCTAGGGGGGAGCAGTACTTC.

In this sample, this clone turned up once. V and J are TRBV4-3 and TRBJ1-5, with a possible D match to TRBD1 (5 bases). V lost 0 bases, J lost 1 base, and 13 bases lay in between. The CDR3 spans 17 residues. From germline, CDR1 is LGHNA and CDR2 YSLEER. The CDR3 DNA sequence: TGCGCCAGCAGCCAAGATCTCGGGGGTCAGAGCAATCAGCCCCAGCATTTT. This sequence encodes CASSQDLGGQSNQPQHF.

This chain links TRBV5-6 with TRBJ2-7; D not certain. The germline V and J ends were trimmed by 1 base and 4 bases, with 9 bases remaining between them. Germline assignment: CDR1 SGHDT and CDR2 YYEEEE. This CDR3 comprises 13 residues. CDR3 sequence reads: CASSLIDGYEQYF. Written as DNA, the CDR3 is TGTGCCAGCAGCTTGATCGACGGGTACGAGCAGTACTTC.

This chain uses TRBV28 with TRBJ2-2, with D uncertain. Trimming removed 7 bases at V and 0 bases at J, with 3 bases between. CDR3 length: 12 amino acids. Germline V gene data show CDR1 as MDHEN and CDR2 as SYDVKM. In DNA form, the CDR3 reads TGTGCCAGCAACACGAACACCGGGGAGCTGTTTTTT. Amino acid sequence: CASNTNTGELFF.

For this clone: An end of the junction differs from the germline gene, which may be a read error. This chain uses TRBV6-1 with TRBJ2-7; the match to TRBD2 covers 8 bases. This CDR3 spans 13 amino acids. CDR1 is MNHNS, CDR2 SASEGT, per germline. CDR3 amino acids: CASSETPGAGEIF. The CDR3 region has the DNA TGTGCCAGCAGTGAAACCCCGGGAGCGGGAGAGATCTTC.

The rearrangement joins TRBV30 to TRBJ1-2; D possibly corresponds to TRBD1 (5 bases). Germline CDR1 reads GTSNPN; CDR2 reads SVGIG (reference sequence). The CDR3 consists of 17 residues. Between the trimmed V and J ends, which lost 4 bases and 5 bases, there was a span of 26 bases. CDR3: CAWIPSFDSRVTYGYTF. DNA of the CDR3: TGTGCCTGGATCCCATCCTTCGACAGCCGGGTTACTTATGGCTACACCTTC. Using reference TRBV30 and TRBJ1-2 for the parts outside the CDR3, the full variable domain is SQTIHQWPATLVQPVGSPLSLECTVEGTSNPNLYWYRQAAGRGLQLLFYSVGIGQISSEVPQNLSASRPQDRQFILSSKKLLLSDSGFYLCAWIPSFDSRVTYGYTFGSGTRLTVV.

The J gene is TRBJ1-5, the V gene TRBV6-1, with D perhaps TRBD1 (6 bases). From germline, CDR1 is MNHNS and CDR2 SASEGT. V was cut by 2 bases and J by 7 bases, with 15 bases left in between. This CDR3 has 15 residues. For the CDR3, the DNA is TGTGCCAGCAGTGAATTTGGACTCCAGGGGCAGCCCCAGCATTTT. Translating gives CASSEFGLQGQPQHF.

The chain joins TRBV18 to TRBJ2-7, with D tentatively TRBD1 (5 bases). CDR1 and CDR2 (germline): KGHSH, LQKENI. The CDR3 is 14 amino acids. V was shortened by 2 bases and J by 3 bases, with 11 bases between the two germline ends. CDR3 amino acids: CASSPRAGLYEQYF. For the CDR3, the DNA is TGTGCCAGCTCACCAAGGGCAGGGCTCTACGAGCAGTACTTC.

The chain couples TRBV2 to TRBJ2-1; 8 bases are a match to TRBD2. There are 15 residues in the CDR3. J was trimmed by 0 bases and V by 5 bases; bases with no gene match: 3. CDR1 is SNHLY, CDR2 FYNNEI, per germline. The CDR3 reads CASSTSGSSYNEQFF. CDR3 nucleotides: TGTGCCAGCAGTACTAGCGGTAGCTCCTACAATGAGCAGTTCTTC.

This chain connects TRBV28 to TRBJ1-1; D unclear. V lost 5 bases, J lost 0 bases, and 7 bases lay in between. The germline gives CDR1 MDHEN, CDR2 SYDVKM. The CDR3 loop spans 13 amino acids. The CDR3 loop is CASSPRVNTEAFF. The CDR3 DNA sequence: TGTGCCAGCAGTCCGCGGGTGAACACTGAAGCTTTCTTT.

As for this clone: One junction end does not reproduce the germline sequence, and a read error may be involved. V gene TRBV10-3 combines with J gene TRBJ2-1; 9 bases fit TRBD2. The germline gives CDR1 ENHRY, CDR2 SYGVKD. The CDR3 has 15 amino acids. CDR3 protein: CAIRGGGREGNGQFF. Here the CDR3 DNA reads TGTGCCATCAGAGGTGGCGGGAGGGAAGGCAATGGGCAGTTCTTC.

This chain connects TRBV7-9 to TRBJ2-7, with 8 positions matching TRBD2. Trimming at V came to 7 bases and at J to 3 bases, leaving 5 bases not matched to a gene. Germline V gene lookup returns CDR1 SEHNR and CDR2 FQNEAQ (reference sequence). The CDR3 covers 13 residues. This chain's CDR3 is CASNPGGSYEQYF. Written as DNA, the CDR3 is TGTGCCAGCAATCCGGGAGGGAGCTACGAGCAGTACTTC. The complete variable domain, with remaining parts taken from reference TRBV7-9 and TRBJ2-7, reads DTGVSQNPRHKITKRGQNVTFRCDPISEHNRLYWYRQTLGQGPEFLTYFQNEAQLEKSRLLSDRFSAERPKGSFSTLEIQRTEQGDSAMYLCASNPGGSYEQYFGPGTRLTVT.

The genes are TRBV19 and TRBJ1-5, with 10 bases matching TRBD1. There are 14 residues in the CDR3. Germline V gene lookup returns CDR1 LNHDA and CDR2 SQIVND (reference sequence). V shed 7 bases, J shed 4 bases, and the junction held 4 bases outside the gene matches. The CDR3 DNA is TGTGCCAGTAAACCGGGACAGGGGAATCAGCCCCAGCATTTT. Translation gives CASKPGQGNQPQHF.

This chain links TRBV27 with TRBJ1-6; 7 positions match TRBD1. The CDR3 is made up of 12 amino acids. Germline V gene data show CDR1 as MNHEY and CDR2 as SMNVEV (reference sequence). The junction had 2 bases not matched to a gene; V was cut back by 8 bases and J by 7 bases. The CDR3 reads CASGDRNSPLHF. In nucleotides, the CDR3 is TGTGCCAGCGGGGACAGAAATTCACCCCTCCACTTT.

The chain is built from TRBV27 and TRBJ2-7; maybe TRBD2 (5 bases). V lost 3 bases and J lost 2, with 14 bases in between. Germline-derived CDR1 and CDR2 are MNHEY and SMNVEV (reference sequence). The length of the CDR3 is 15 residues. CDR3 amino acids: CASSFVPSQAYEQYF. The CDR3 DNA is TGTGCCAGCAGTTTCGTGCCTAGCCAAGCCTACGAGCAGTACTTC.

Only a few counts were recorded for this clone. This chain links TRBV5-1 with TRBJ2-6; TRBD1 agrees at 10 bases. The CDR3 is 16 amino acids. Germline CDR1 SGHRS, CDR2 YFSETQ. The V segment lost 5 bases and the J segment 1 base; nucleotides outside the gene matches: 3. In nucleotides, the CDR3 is TGCGCCAGCAGTTGGACAGGGGGATCTGGGGCCAACGTCCTGACTTTC. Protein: CASSWTGGSGANVLTF.

The CDR3 DNA reads as TGTGCCAGCAGGCCTACATACGAGCAGTACTTC. Translation gives CASRPTYEQYF. The genes are TRBV27 and TRBJ2-7; the D is unclear. V was clipped by 6 bases and J by 4 bases, with 7 bases between them. The CDR3 is 11 residues long. The germline CDR1 and CDR2 sequences are MNHEY and SMNVEV (reference sequence).

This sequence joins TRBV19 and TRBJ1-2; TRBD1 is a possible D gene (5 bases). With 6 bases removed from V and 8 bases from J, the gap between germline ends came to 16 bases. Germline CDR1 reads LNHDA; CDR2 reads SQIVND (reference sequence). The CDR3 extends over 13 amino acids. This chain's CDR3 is CASRNQGGGGYTF. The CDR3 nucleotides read TGTGCCAGTAGAAACCAGGGAGGCGGAGGCTACACCTTC.

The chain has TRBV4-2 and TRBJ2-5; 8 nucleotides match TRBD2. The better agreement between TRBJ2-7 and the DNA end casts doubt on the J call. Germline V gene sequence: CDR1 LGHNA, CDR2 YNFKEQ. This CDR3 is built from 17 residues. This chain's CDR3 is CASSQDYGRAVSYEQYF. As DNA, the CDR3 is TGTGCCAGCAGCCAAGATTACGGGAGGGCCGTTTCCTACGAGCAGTACTTC.

CDR3 DNA: TGTGCCAGCAGTCTCCAAGGGTTTGACGAAAAACTGTTTTTT. Protein sequence: CASSLQGFDEKLFF. The chain combines TRBV4-2 with TRBJ1-4; no definite D call. The CDR3 loop spans 14 amino acids. The germline CDR1 and CDR2 sequences are LGHNA and YNFKEQ. V was shortened by 6 bases and J by 8 bases, with 16 bases between the two germline ends.

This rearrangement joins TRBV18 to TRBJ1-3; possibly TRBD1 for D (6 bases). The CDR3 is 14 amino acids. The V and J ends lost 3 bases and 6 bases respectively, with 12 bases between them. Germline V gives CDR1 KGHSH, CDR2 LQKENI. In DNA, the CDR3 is TGTGCCAGCTCACCGGACAGCCGGGAAAACACCATATATTTT. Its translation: CASSPDSRENTIYF.

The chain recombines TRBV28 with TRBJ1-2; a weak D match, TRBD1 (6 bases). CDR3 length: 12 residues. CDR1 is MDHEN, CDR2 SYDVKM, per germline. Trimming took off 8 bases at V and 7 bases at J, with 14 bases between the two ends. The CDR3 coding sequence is TGTGCCAGCCAAGGGGGTGAGGGTGGCTACACCTTC. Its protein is CASQGGEGGYTF.

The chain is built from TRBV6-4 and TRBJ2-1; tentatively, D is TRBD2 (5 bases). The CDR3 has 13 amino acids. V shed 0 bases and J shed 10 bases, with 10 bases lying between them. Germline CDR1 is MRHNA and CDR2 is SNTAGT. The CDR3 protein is CASSDSPGREQFF. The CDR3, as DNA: TGTGCCAGCAGTGACTCACCGGGAAGGGAGCAGTTCTTC.

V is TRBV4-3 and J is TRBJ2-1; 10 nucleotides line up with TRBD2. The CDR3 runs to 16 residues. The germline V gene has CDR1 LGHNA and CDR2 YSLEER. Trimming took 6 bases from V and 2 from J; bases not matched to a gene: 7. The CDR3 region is CASRGLAGGPYNEQFF. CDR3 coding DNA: TGCGCCAGCAGAGGGTTAGCGGGAGGACCCTACAATGAGCAGTTCTTC.